This TCR beta chain was recorded in a study of T-cell memory formation after mild COVID-19. About the research overall: TCR clusters largely stayed donor specific. Study results and limitations: CD4/CD8 balance characterized clones contracting day 15 to 85, and CD4+ skew characterized later expanders. The main location of contracting CD4+ clones was CM and EM, and that of contracting CD8+ clones was EMRA. Pre-infection memory showed some responding clones, and this suggested that cross-reactive memory joined.

In this sample, this clonotype turned up many times. Its target is unknown. One entry per CDR3 protein, called by TCRdb with MiXCR from the 5' RACE reads. The profile shows 390,000 or so distinct CDR3 sequences, about 17% of them singletons. Sequenced input: PBMCs or a T cell subset sorted from them (not recorded which). The source is a man between 18 and 35 years old who had mild COVID-19 (a few samples of this study predate the infection). Cell type and time point are not known.

CDR3: CASSQAGTANEKLFF. The DNA for the CDR3 is TGCGCCAGCAGCCAAGCTGGGACAGCTAATGAAAAACTGTTTTTT. This chain joins TRBV4-1 and TRBJ1-4; 7 bases fit TRBD1. Germline V gene sequence: CDR1 MGHRA, CDR2 YSYEKL. The V segment lost 1 base and the J segment 3 bases; nucleotides outside the gene matches: 2. The CDR3 is made up of 15 amino acids.